The source of this T cell receptor (beta chain) is a study of T cells in localized non-small cell lung cancer. Profiling relied on immunoSEQ multiplex PCR, and the TCRdb table lists in-frame clones only, not all of them. This sample carries about 36,000 clones, approximately 90% of them seen once, and the ten largest clones take about 7.7%. With 5 bases clipped from V and 0 bases from J, the junction kept 8 bases outside the gene matches. Germline V gene data show CDR1 as SGHAT and CDR2 as FQNNGV. This CDR3 has 17 residues. Concerning this clone itself: Its target is not known.

Study observations and caveats: There was an association of higher blood T cell density with longer overall survival. Tumor showed lower T cell clonality than uninvolved adjacent lung, where it was highest.

The chain employs TRBV11-2 and TRBJ2-4; 9 positions match TRBD1. The material was peripheral blood, obtained before any cancer treatment. The TCR comes from a woman aged 40-69 years with stage I lung adenocarcinoma. CDR3 loop: CASSPGTGRGAKNIQYF. In DNA form, the CDR3 reads TGTGCCAGCAGCCCAGGGACAGGGAGAGGAGCCAAAAACATTCAGTACTTC.